This T cell receptor (beta chain) was captured in a study of blood T cell repertoires in COVID-19. Data came from immunoSEQ multiplex PCR; TCRdb stores just in-frame clones and leaves some out. The top ten hold about 2% of the sample, which has some 500,000 clones, 88% seen once. The CDR3 has 13 residues. V dropped 4 bases and J dropped 5; count of bases not matched to a gene: 1. Those enrolled, adults aged about 18 to 89 years, came from fewer than 25 US areas. The V call is TRBV12-3 or TRBV12-4, the J call TRBJ1-2; TRBD1 agrees at 10 bases. This sequence originates from a woman aged 40 to 50 who had recovered from COVID-19. What was sequenced was PBMCs or T cells enriched from blood (not recorded which). The CDR3 DNA sequence: TGTGCCAGCAGTTGGGGACAGGGGTATGGCTACACCTTC. As protein: CASSWGQGYGYTF.